The rows below give T cell receptor beta chains drawn from one sample of a study of cytomegalovirus exposure and HLA in healthy donors. Produced via immunoSEQ multiplex PCR; TCRdb's table is partial and in-frame only. The sample comprises roughly 120,000 clones, 65% to 75% of which are singletons, and 4% to 4.5% rests with the top ten. The sequencing input was PBMCs. Receptors originate from a woman between 50 and 59 years old in good health and CMV-seropositive. Both conserved end residues are part of each CDR3. Each record gives: clone size, D gene, J gene, V gene, CDR3 length, CDR3 protein, CDR3 DNA. A D gene is named only where the DNA matches it firmly. Some rows mark clone size as missing; the rest say once, few, many or name a class of expanded clone.

clone_size: .; d_call: TRBD1; j_call: TRBJ1-1; v_call: TRBV14; cdr3_length: 14; cdr3_aa: CASSLLQGYTEAFF; cdr3_nt: TGTGCCAGCAGCCTTCTACAGGGGTACACTGAAGCTTTCTTT
clone_size: few; d_call: .; j_call: TRBJ1-2; v_call: TRBV9; cdr3_length: 17; cdr3_aa: CASSPFSPGLANYGYTF; cdr3_nt: TGTGCCAGCAGCCCTTTTTCCCCAGGGTTAGCTAACTATGGCTACACCTTC
clone_size: .; d_call: TRBD2; j_call: TRBJ2-3; v_call: TRBV7-9; cdr3_length: 16; cdr3_aa: CASSLILAVSTDTQYF; cdr3_nt: TGTGCCAGCAGCTTAATACTAGCGGTTAGCACAGATACGCAGTATTTT
clone_size: .; d_call: TRBD1; j_call: TRBJ1-1; v_call: TRBV29-1; cdr3_length: 14; cdr3_aa: CSVGGGQGADQAFF; cdr3_nt: TGCAGCGTCGGTGGGGGACAGGGGGCCGATCAAGCTTTCTTT
clone_size: .; d_call: .; j_call: TRBJ1-6; v_call: TRBV10-2; cdr3_length: 13; cdr3_aa: CASSSFYNSPLHF; cdr3_nt: TGCGCCAGCAGTTCCTTCTATAATTCACCCCTCCACTTT
clone_size: .; d_call: .; j_call: TRBJ2-7; v_call: TRBV18; cdr3_length: 15; cdr3_aa: CASSPEKAAGEKQYF; cdr3_nt: TGTGCCAGCTCACCCGAAAAGGCGGCAGGGGAGAAGCAGTACTTC
clone_size: .; d_call: .; j_call: TRBJ1-4; v_call: TRBV18; cdr3_length: 13; cdr3_aa: CASSPEGGEKLFF; cdr3_nt: TGTGCCAGCTCACCGGAGGGAGGAGAAAAACTGTTTTTT
clone_size: few; d_call: .; j_call: TRBJ2-7; v_call: TRBV11-2; cdr3_length: 16; cdr3_aa: CASSLAGSKNAYEQYF; cdr3_nt: TGTGCCAGCAGCTTAGCGGGGTCAAAGAATGCCTACGAGCAGTACTTC
clone_size: .; d_call: .; j_call: TRBJ2-2; v_call: TRBV4-2; cdr3_length: 16; cdr3_aa: CASSLGLITNTGELFF; cdr3_nt: TGTGCCAGCAGCCTTGGACTGATAACGAACACCGGGGAGCTGTTTTTT
clone_size: .; d_call: .; j_call: TRBJ2-1; v_call: TRBV6-1; cdr3_length: 11; cdr3_aa: CASTIRGEQFF; cdr3_nt: TGTGCCAGCACCATTCGGGGTGAGCAGTTCTTC
clone_size: few; d_call: TRBD1; j_call: TRBJ2-7; v_call: TRBV28; cdr3_length: 12; cdr3_aa: CASSTSRTGLYF; cdr3_nt: TGTGCCAGCAGTACCAGTCGGACAGGGCTGTACTTC
clone_size: .; d_call: .; j_call: TRBJ1-3; v_call: TRBV5-1; cdr3_length: 15; cdr3_aa: CASSLSGLSGNTIYF; cdr3_nt: TGCGCCAGCAGCTTATCGGGACTCTCAGGAAACACCATATATTTT
clone_size: .; d_call: TRBD1; j_call: TRBJ1-2; v_call: TRBV2; cdr3_length: 15; cdr3_aa: CASKGQGAPNYGYTF; cdr3_nt: TGTGCCAGCAAGGGACAGGGGGCACCCAACTATGGCTACACCTTC
clone_size: .; d_call: .; j_call: TRBJ2-7; v_call: TRBV13; cdr3_length: 14; cdr3_aa: CASSLGQGVTEQYF; cdr3_nt: TGTGCCAGCAGCTTAGGGCAGGGTGTCACCGAGCAGTACTTC
clone_size: .; d_call: TRBD2; j_call: TRBJ2-7; v_call: TRBV7-3; cdr3_length: 16; cdr3_aa: CASSPLRLAGAYEQYF; cdr3_nt: TGTGCCAGCAGCCCCCTGCGACTAGCGGGGGCCTACGAGCAGTACTTC
clone_size: .; d_call: TRBD1; j_call: TRBJ2-1; v_call: TRBV28; cdr3_length: 15; cdr3_aa: CASSLTSTGHNEQFF; cdr3_nt: TGTGCCAGCAGTCTAACTTCGACAGGGCACAATGAGCAGTTCTTC
clone_size: .; d_call: TRBD2; j_call: TRBJ2-1; v_call: TRBV5-6; cdr3_length: 14; cdr3_aa: CASSLAGGHNEQFF; cdr3_nt: TGTGCCAGCAGCTTGGCGGGGGGGCACAATGAGCAGTTCTTC
clone_size: .; d_call: TRBD2; j_call: TRBJ2-2; v_call: TRBV7-8; cdr3_length: 15; cdr3_aa: CASSLGTSDTGELFF; cdr3_nt: TGTGCCAGCAGTCTAGGGACTAGCGACACCGGGGAGCTGTTTTTT
clone_size: .; d_call: TRBD1; j_call: TRBJ2-7; v_call: TRBV7-9; cdr3_length: 15; cdr3_aa: CASSFWTGKDYEQYF; cdr3_nt: TGTGCCAGCAGCTTCTGGACAGGAAAGGACTACGAGCAGTACTTC
clone_size: .; d_call: .; j_call: TRBJ2-7; v_call: TRBV11-2; cdr3_length: 15; cdr3_aa: CASSLGQQLYYEQYF; cdr3_nt: TGTGCCAGCAGCCTGGGGCAGCAACTTTACTACGAGCAGTACTTC
clone_size: few; d_call: TRBD1; j_call: TRBJ1-4; v_call: TRBV18; cdr3_length: 14; cdr3_aa: CASSPQGAVEKLFF; cdr3_nt: TGTGCCAGCTCACCACAGGGGGCAGTTGAAAAACTGTTTTTT
clone_size: .; d_call: .; j_call: TRBJ2-3; v_call: TRBV4-3; cdr3_length: 13; cdr3_aa: CASSQDSSDTQYF; cdr3_nt: TGCGCCAGCAGCCAAGATTCCTCAGATACGCAGTATTTT
clone_size: .; d_call: .; j_call: TRBJ1-3; v_call: TRBV2; cdr3_length: 17; cdr3_aa: CASSEALTRTSGNTIYF; cdr3_nt: TGTGCCAGCAGTGAAGCGCTTACGAGAACCTCTGGAAACACCATATATTTT
clone_size: .; d_call: TRBD2; j_call: TRBJ2-7; v_call: TRBV28; cdr3_length: 16; cdr3_aa: CASSAPEGLVNAEQYF; cdr3_nt: TGTGCCAGCAGTGCCCCCGAGGGACTAGTAAATGCCGAGCAGTACTTC
clone_size: .; d_call: .; j_call: TRBJ1-3; v_call: TRBV5-5; cdr3_length: 16; cdr3_aa: CASSWALTGIGNTIYF; cdr3_nt: TGTGCCAGCAGCTGGGCCCTAACAGGGATCGGAAACACCATATATTTT
clone_size: .; d_call: .; j_call: TRBJ1-5; v_call: TRBV9; cdr3_length: 15; cdr3_aa: CASSGLEGTNQPQHF; cdr3_nt: TGTGCCAGCAGCGGGCTGGAGGGGACCAATCAGCCCCAGCATTTT
clone_size: .; d_call: .; j_call: TRBJ1-1; v_call: TRBV10-3; cdr3_length: 13; cdr3_aa: CAIRKGMDTEAFF; cdr3_nt: TGTGCCATCAGGAAGGGGATGGACACTGAAGCTTTCTTT
clone_size: .; d_call: .; j_call: TRBJ2-2; v_call: TRBV6-1; cdr3_length: 16; cdr3_aa: CASSELGGDFTGELFF; cdr3_nt: TGTGCCAGCAGTGAACTAGGCGGGGATTTCACCGGGGAGCTGTTTTTT
clone_size: .; d_call: TRBD1; j_call: TRBJ1-2; v_call: TRBV5-4; cdr3_length: 15; cdr3_aa: CASSFSAGGNYGYTF; cdr3_nt: TGTGCCAGCAGCTTTTCGGCAGGGGGTAACTATGGCTACACCTTC
clone_size: few; d_call: .; j_call: TRBJ2-2; v_call: TRBV21-1; cdr3_length: 15; cdr3_aa: CATMGGQPNTGELFF; cdr3_nt: TGTGCCACCATGGGGGGACAGCCCAACACCGGGGAGCTGTTTTTT
clone_size: few; d_call: TRBD1; j_call: TRBJ2-6; v_call: TRBV5-6; cdr3_length: 17; cdr3_aa: CASSFTGAGVWANVLTF; cdr3_nt: TGTGCCAGCAGCTTCACAGGGGCGGGCGTCTGGGCCAACGTCCTGACTTTC
clone_size: .; d_call: .; j_call: TRBJ1-6; v_call: TRBV7-6; cdr3_length: 16; cdr3_aa: CASSLGIGGDNSPLHF; cdr3_nt: TGTGCCAGCAGCTTAGGCATCGGGGGAGATAATTCACCCCTCCACTTT
clone_size: .; d_call: .; j_call: TRBJ1-2; v_call: TRBV7-8; cdr3_length: 16; cdr3_aa: CASTIGGRGQGYGYTF; cdr3_nt: TGTGCCAGCACCATAGGAGGGCGGGGGCAGGGCTATGGCTACACCTTC
clone_size: few; d_call: TRBD1; j_call: TRBJ1-5; v_call: TRBV28; cdr3_length: 15; cdr3_aa: CASRRTGPSNQPQHF; cdr3_nt: TGTGCCAGCAGACGGACAGGGCCAAGCAATCAGCCCCAGCATTTT
clone_size: few; d_call: .; j_call: TRBJ2-5; v_call: TRBV9; cdr3_length: 16; cdr3_aa: CASSVGGSSGWETQYF; cdr3_nt: TGTGCCAGCAGCGTAGGAGGCTCCTCGGGGTGGGAGACCCAGTACTTC
clone_size: .; d_call: .; j_call: TRBJ1-2; v_call: TRBV7-2; cdr3_length: 15; cdr3_aa: CASSLGTGGTYGYTF; cdr3_nt: TGTGCCAGTAGCCTTGGGACCGGGGGGACCTATGGCTACACCTTC
clone_size: .; d_call: .; j_call: TRBJ1-2; v_call: TRBV7-2; cdr3_length: 15; cdr3_aa: CASSLSLAGNYGYTF; cdr3_nt: TGTGCCAGCAGCTTAAGTCTGGCAGGGAACTATGGCTACACCTTC
clone_size: .; d_call: .; j_call: TRBJ2-1; v_call: TRBV6-1; cdr3_length: 15; cdr3_aa: CASSEVRFSYNEQFF; cdr3_nt: TGTGCCAGCAGTGAAGTTAGATTCTCCTACAATGAGCAGTTCTTC
clone_size: .; d_call: .; j_call: TRBJ2-3; v_call: TRBV6-4; cdr3_length: 15; cdr3_aa: CASSPAGSSTDTQYF; cdr3_nt: TGTGCCAGCAGTCCGGCGGGATCTAGCACAGATACGCAGTATTTT
clone_size: .; d_call: TRBD1; j_call: TRBJ1-5; v_call: TRBV6-5; cdr3_length: 14; cdr3_aa: CASRKDRGGQPQHF; cdr3_nt: TGTGCCAGCAGAAAGGACAGGGGGGGACAGCCCCAGCATTTT
clone_size: .; d_call: .; j_call: TRBJ1-6; v_call: TRBV6-5; cdr3_length: 12; cdr3_aa: CASSYSRSPLHF; cdr3_nt: TGTGCCAGCAGTTACTCGAGGTCACCCCTCCACTTT
clone_size: few; d_call: TRBD2; j_call: TRBJ2-5; v_call: TRBV7-8; cdr3_length: 16; cdr3_aa: CASSSGLAGGRGTQYF; cdr3_nt: TGTGCCAGCAGCTCGGGACTAGCGGGGGGGAGAGGGACCCAGTACTTC
clone_size: few; d_call: .; j_call: TRBJ1-1; v_call: TRBV7-3; cdr3_length: 14; cdr3_aa: CASSLTGGDTEAFF; cdr3_nt: TGTGCCAGCAGCTTAACTGGGGGGGACACTGAAGCTTTCTTT
clone_size: .; d_call: TRBD2; j_call: TRBJ2-1; v_call: TRBV5-1; cdr3_length: 15; cdr3_aa: CASSSQVGGVSEQFF; cdr3_nt: TGCGCCAGCAGCTCCCAGGTCGGGGGGGTCAGTGAGCAGTTCTTC
clone_size: few; d_call: TRBD1; j_call: TRBJ1-4; v_call: TRBV4-1; cdr3_length: 13; cdr3_aa: CASSQTTTGVLFF; cdr3_nt: TGCGCCAGCAGCCAGACGACGACAGGGGTGCTGTTTTTT
clone_size: .; d_call: TRBD2; j_call: TRBJ2-3; v_call: TRBV5-4; cdr3_length: 16; cdr3_aa: CASSLQAGGRTDTQYF; cdr3_nt: TGTGCCAGCAGCTTGCAAGCGGGGGGTCGCACAGATACGCAGTATTTT
clone_size: .; d_call: TRBD2; j_call: TRBJ2-7; v_call: TRBV4-3; cdr3_length: 18; cdr3_aa: CASSQERTSGGIAYEQYF; cdr3_nt: TGCGCCAGCAGCCAGGAGAGGACTAGCGGGGGCATCGCCTACGAGCAGTACTTC
clone_size: .; d_call: .; j_call: TRBJ2-3; v_call: TRBV7-2; cdr3_length: 17; cdr3_aa: CASSLDATGGRSDTQYF; cdr3_nt: TGTGCCAGCAGCTTAGACGCCACCGGGGGTCGATCAGATACGCAGTATTTT
clone_size: .; d_call: .; j_call: TRBJ2-7; v_call: TRBV6-6; cdr3_length: 13; cdr3_aa: CASSYPGGNEQYF; cdr3_nt: TGTGCCAGCAGTTACCCTGGGGGGAACGAGCAGTACTTC
clone_size: .; d_call: .; j_call: TRBJ2-5; v_call: TRBV2; cdr3_length: 15; cdr3_aa: CASSEVGTQQETQYF; cdr3_nt: TGTGCCAGCAGTGAAGTCGGGACACAACAAGAGACCCAGTACTTC
clone_size: .; d_call: .; j_call: TRBJ2-7; v_call: TRBV12-5; cdr3_length: 15; cdr3_aa: CASGLRGYSSYEQYF; cdr3_nt: TGTGCTAGTGGTTTGAGGGGGTACAGTTCCTACGAGCAGTACTTC
clone_size: .; d_call: .; j_call: TRBJ1-5; v_call: TRBV19; cdr3_length: 15; cdr3_aa: CASSWGQSSNQPQHF; cdr3_nt: TGTGCCAGTAGCTGGGGGCAATCTAGCAATCAGCCCCAGCATTTT
clone_size: .; d_call: TRBD2; j_call: TRBJ2-3; v_call: TRBV6-5; cdr3_length: 14; cdr3_aa: CASSYSTSGETQYF; cdr3_nt: TGTGCCAGCAGTTACTCGACTAGCGGGGAGACGCAGTATTTT
clone_size: .; d_call: .; j_call: TRBJ1-2; v_call: TRBV19; cdr3_length: 13; cdr3_aa: CASRHGQDYGYTF; cdr3_nt: TGTGCCAGTAGACATGGACAAGACTATGGCTACACCTTC
clone_size: .; d_call: .; j_call: TRBJ2-7; v_call: TRBV4-1; cdr3_length: 10; cdr3_aa: CASSEVARPF; cdr3_nt: TGCGCCAGCAGTGAGGTGGCTCGACCGTTC
clone_size: .; d_call: .; j_call: TRBJ1-3; v_call: TRBV2; cdr3_length: 14; cdr3_aa: CASREDIFENTIYF; cdr3_nt: TGCGCCAGCAGGGAAGACATTTTTGAAAACACCATATATTTT
clone_size: .; d_call: .; j_call: TRBJ1-5; v_call: TRBV2; cdr3_length: 15; cdr3_aa: CASSDGGQPNQPQHF; cdr3_nt: TGTGCCAGCAGTGACGGAGGACAGCCTAATCAGCCCCAGCATTTT
clone_size: .; d_call: .; j_call: TRBJ2-7; v_call: TRBV5-6; cdr3_length: 16; cdr3_aa: CASSLGWRDRGHEQYF; cdr3_nt: TGTGCCAGCAGCTTGGGATGGAGAGACCGCGGCCACGAGCAGTACTTC
clone_size: .; d_call: .; j_call: TRBJ1-2; v_call: TRBV5-6; cdr3_length: 15; cdr3_aa: CASSFEPGSGYGYTF; cdr3_nt: TGTGCCAGCAGCTTCGAACCCGGTAGTGGCTATGGCTACACCTTC